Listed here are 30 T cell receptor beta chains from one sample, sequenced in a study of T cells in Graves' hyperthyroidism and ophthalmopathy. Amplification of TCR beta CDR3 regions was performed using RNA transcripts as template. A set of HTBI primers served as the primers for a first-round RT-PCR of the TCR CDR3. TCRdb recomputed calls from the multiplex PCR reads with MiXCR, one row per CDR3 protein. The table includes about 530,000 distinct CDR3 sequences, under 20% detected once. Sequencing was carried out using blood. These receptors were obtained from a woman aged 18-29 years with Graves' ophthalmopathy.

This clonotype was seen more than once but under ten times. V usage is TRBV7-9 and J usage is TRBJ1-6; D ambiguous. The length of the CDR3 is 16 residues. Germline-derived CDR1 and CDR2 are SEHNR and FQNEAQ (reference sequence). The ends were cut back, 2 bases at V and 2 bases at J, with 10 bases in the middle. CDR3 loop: CASSLLEDTYNSPLHF. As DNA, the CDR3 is TGTGCCAGCAGCTTATTAGAAGACACCTATAATTCACCCCTCCACTTT.

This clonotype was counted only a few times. CDR3 protein: CASSQATSGVNEQFF. CDR3 sequence (DNA): TGTGCCAGCAGCCAAGCAACTAGCGGGGTCAATGAGCAGTTCTTC. The rearrangement links TRBV3-1 to TRBJ2-1; 10 bases map to TRBD2. Germline V gene data show CDR1 as LGHDT and CDR2 as YNNKEL (reference sequence). V shed 1 base and J 6 bases; nucleotides not matched to a gene: 3. The CDR3 spans 15 residues.

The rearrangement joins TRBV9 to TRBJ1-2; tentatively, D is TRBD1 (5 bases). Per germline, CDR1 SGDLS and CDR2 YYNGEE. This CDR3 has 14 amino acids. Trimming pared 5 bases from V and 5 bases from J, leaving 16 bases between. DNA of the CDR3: TGTGCCAGCAGGGGATTGCCAGGGTATTATGGCTACACCTTC. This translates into CASRGLPGYYGYTF. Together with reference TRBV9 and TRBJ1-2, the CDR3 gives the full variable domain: DSGVTQTPKHLITATGQRVTLRCSPRSGDLSVYWYQQSLDQGLQFLIQYYNGEERAKGNILERFSAQQFPDLHSELNLSSLELGDSALYFCASRGLPGYYGYTFGSGTRLTVV.

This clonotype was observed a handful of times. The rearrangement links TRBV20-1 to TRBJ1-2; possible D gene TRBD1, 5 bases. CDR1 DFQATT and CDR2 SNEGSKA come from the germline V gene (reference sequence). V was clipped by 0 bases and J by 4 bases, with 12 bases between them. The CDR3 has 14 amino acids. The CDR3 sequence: CSARDLGEGYGYTF. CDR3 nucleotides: TGCAGTGCTAGAGATTTGGGGGAAGGCTATGGCTACACCTTC.

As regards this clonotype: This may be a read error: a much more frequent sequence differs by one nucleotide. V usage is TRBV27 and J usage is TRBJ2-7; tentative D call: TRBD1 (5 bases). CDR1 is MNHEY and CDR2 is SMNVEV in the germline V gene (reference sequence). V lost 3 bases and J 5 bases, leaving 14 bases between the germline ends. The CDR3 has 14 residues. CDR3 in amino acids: CASSFGRGTNEQYF. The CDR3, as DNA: TGTGCCAGCAGTTTTGGTAGGGGTACCAACGAGCAGTACTTC.

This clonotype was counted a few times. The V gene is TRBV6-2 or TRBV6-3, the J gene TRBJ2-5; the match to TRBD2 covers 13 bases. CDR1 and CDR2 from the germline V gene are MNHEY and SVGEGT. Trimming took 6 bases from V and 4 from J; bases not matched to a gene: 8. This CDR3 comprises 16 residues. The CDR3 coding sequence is TGTGCCAGCAGCTCCGGACTAGCGGGGGAATCAGAGACCCAGTACTTC. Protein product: CASSSGLAGESETQYF.

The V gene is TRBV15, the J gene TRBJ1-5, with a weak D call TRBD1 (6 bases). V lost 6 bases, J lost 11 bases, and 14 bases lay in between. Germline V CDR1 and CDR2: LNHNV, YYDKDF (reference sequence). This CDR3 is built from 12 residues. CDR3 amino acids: CATSNQQGAQHF. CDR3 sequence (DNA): TGTGCCACCAGTAACCAACAGGGAGCCCAGCATTTT.

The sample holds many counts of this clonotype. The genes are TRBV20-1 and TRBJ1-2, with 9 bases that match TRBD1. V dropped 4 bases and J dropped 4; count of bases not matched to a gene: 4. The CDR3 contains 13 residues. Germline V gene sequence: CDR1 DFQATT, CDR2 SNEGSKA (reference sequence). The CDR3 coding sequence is TGCAGTGCTATAGGGACAGGGCTCTATGGCTACACCTTC. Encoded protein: CSAIGTGLYGYTF.

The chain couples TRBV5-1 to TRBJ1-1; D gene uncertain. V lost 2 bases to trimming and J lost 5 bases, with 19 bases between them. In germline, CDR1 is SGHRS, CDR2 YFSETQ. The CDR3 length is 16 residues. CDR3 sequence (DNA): TGCGCCAGCAGCTTTGAGGACGTTGGGGTTTCAACTGAAGCTTTCTTT. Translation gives CASSFEDVGVSTEAFF.

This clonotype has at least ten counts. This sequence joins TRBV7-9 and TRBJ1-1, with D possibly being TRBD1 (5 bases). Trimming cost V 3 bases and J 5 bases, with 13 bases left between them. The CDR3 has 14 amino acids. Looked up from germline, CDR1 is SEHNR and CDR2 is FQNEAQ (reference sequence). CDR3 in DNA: TGTGCCAGCAGCTTTTGGGACGGCCTTACTGAAGCTTTCTTT. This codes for CASSFWDGLTEAFF.

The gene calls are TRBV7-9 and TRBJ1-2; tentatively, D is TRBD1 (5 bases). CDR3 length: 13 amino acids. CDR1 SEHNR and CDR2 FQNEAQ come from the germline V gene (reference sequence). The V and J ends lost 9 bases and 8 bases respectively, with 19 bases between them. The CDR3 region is CASSEGRVTGYTF. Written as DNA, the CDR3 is TGTGCCAGTAGCGAGGGCAGGGTGACGGGCTACACCTTC.

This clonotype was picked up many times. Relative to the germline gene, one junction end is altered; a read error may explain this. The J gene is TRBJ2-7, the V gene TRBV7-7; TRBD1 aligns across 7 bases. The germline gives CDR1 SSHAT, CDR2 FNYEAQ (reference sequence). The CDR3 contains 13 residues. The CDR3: CASSLGQDYEQYF. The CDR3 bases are TGTGCTAGCAGCTTAGGACAGGACTACGAGCAGTACTTC.

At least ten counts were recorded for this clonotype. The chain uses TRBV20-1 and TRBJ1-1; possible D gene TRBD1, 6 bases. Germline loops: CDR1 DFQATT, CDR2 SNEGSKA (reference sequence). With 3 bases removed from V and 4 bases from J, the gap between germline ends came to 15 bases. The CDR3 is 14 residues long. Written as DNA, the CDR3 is TGCAGTGCTAGCCTACAGGGATGGAGCACTGAAGCTTTCTTT. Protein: CSASLQGWSTEAFF.

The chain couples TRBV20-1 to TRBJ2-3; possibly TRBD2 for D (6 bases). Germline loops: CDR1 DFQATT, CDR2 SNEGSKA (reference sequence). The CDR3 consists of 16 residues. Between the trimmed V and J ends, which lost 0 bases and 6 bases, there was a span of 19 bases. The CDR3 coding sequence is TGCAGTGCTAGAGATCGGGAGCGGGCGGCTCGGGATACGCAGTATTTT. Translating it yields CSARDRERAARDTQYF.

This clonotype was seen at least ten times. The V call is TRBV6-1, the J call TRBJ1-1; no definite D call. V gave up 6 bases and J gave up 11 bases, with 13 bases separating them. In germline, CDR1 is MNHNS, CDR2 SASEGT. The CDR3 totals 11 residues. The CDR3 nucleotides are TGTGCCAGCAGCCGAGGTGACGGCGCTTTCTTT. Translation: CASSRGDGAFF.

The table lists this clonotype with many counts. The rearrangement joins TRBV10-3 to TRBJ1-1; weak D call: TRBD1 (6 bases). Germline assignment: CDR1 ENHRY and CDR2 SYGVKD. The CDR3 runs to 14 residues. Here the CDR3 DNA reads TGTGCTGCATCAGGGGCGAGGGGGAACACTGAAGCTTTCTTT. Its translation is CAASGARGNTEAFF.

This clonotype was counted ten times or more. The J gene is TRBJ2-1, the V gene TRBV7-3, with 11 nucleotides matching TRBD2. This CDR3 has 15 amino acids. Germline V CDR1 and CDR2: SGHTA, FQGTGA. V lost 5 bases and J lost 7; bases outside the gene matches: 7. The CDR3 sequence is CASSASGGLGNEQFF. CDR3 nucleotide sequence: TGTGCCAGCAGCGCTAGCGGGGGGCTTGGGAATGAGCAGTTCTTC.

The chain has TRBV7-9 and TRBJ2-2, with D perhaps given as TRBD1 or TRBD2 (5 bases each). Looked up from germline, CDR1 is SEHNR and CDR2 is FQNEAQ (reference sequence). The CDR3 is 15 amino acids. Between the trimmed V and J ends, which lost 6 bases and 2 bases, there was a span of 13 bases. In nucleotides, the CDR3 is TGTGCCAGCAGACGAGGGGCGGAAAACACCGGGGAGCTGTTTTTT. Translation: CASRRGAENTGELFF. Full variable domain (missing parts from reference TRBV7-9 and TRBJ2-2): DTGVSQNPRHKITKRGQNVTFRCDPISEHNRLYWYRQTLGQGPEFLTYFQNEAQLEKSRLLSDRFSAERPKGSFSTLEIQRTEQGDSAMYLCASRRGAENTGELFFGEGSRLTVL.

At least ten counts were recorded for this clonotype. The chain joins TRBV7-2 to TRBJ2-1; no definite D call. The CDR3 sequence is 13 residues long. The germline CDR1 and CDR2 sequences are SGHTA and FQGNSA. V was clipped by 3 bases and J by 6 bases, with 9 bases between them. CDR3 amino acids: CASSFERSNEQFF. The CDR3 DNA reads TGTGCCAGCAGCTTTGAACGTTCCAATGAGCAGTTCTTC.

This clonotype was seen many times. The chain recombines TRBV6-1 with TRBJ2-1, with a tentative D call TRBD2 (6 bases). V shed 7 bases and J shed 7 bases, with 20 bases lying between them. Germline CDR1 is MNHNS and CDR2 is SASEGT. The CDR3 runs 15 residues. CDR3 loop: CASTEVAGSRNEQFF. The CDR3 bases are TGTGCCAGCACCGAGGTGGCGGGGTCGAGGAATGAGCAGTTCTTC.

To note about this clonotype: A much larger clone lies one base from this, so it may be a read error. The CDR3 loop is CASSSINEQLF. CDR3 nucleotide sequence: TGTGCCAGCAGTAGTATCAATGAGCAGCTCTTC. The V call is TRBV2, the J call TRBJ2-1; D is unclear. The CDR3 loop spans 11 amino acids. Looked up from germline, CDR1 is SNHLY and CDR2 is FYNNEI.

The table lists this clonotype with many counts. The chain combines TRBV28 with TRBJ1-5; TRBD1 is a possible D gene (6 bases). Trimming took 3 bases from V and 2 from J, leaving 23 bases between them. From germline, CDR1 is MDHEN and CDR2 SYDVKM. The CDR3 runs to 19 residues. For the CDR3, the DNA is TGTGCCAGCAGTTTCACTACCGGACAGAGTTTAGGCGGCAATCAGCCCCAGCATTTT. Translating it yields CASSFTTGQSLGGNQPQHF.

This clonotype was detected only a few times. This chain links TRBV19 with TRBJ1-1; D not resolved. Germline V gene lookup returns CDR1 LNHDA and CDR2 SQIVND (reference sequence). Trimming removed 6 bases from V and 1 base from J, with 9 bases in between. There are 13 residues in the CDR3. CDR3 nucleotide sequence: TGTGCCAGTAGGAACAGACAGAACACTGAAGCTTTCTTT. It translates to CASRNRQNTEAFF.

The CDR3 sequence: CSARDQTQAGNNSPLHF. Here the CDR3 DNA reads TGCAGTGCTAGAGATCAGACCCAGGCTGGTAATAATTCACCCCTCCACTTT. The chain joins TRBV20-1 to TRBJ1-6, with D unresolved. Germline V gives CDR1 DFQATT, CDR2 SNEGSKA (reference sequence). The CDR3 sequence is 17 residues long. Trimming cost V 0 bases and J 5 bases, with 17 bases left between them.

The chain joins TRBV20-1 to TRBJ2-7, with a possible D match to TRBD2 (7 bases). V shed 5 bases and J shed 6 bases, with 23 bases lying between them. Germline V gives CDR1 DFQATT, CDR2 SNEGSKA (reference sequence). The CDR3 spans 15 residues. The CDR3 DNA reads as TGCAGTGCTCAGGATGTGGGGGGGGCCCGGGGCGAGCAGTACTTC. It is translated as CSAQDVGGARGEQYF.

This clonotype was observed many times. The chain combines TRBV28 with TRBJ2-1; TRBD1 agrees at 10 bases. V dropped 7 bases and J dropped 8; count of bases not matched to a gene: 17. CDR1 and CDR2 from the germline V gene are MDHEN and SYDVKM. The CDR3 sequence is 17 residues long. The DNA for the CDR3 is TGTGCCAGCACCCCCCGGAGGTGGGGACAGGGGAACCATGAGCAGTTCTTC. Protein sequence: CASTPRRWGQGNHEQFF.

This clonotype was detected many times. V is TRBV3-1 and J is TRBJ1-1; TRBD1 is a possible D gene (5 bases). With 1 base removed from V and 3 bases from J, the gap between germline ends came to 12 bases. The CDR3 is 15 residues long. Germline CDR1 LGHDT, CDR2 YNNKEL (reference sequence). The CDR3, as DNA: TGTGCCAGCAGCCAAGCCCCGACAGTCGACACTGAAGCTTTCTTT. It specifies CASSQAPTVDTEAFF.

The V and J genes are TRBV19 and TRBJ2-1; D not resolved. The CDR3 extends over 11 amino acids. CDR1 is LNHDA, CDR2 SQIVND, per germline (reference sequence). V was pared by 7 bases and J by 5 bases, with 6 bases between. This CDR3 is CASTLHNEQFF. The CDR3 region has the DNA TGTGCCAGTACCCTTCACAATGAGCAGTTCTTC.

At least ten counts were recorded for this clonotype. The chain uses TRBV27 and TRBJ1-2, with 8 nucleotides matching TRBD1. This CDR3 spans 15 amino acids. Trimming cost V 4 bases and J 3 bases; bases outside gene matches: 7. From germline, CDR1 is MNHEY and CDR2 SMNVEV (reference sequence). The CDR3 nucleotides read TGTGCCAGCAGTTCCCGAAGACAGGGGCACTATGGCTACACCTTC. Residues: CASSSRRQGHYGYTF.

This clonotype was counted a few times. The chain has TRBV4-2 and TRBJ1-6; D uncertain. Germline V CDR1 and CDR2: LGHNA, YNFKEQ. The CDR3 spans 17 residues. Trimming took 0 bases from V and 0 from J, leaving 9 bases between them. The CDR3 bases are TGTGCCAGCAGCCAAGATCTCGGGAGCTCCTATAATTCACCCCTCCACTTT. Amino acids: CASSQDLGSSYNSPLHF.